This is a list of T cell receptor beta chains from one sample in a study of blood T cell repertoires in COVID-19. Sequencing used immunoSEQ multiplex PCR; TCRdb keeps in-frame clones, though not all of them. The sample lists roughly 60,000 clones; 80% to 85% were seen once. The sample comprised peripheral blood. The receptors derive from a young man with COVID-19, enrolled during active disease. CDR3s include the opening cysteine and the closing phenylalanine or tryptophan. A D gene is named only where the DNA matches it firmly. The size entry is marked missing in some rows and otherwise reads once, few, many or a size class.

j_gene | v_gene | abundance | d_gene | CDR3aa | CDR3nt
TRBJ1-1 | TRBV7-6 | - | - | CASRFTGNTEAFF | TGTGCCAGCAGGTTTACTGGGAACACTGAAGCTTTCTTT
TRBJ2-7 | TRBV2 | few | TRBD2 | CASSPRGGEGYF | TGTGCCAGCAGCCCACGGGGGGGAGAGGGGTACTTC
TRBJ2-6 | TRBV19 | - | - | CASTRSGANVLTF | TGTGCCAGTACCAGGTCTGGGGCCAACGTCCTGACTTTC
TRBJ2-7 | TRBV9 | - | - | CASSDPQGIGF | TGTGCCAGCAGCGACCCACAGGGTATAGGCTTC
TRBJ2-1 | TRBV6-5 | - | - | CASGVGSYNEQFF | TGTGCCAGCGGAGTGGGCTCCTACAATGAGCAGTTCTTC
TRBJ1-5 | TRBV6-5 | - | - | CASMPTSGSNQPQHF | TGTGCCAGCATGCCAACCTCAGGTAGCAATCAGCCCCAGCATTTT
TRBJ2-3 | TRBV7-3 | once | - | CASSTSPTDTQYF | TGTGCCAGCAGCACTTCCCCGACAGATACGCAGTATTTT
TRBJ2-7 | TRBV18 | - | - | CASSPLDRNYEQYF | TGTGCCAGCTCACCATTAGACAGAAACTACGAGCAGTACTTC
TRBJ2-1 | TRBV27 | - | - | CASSSGLRNEQFF | TGTGCCAGCAGTTCGGGACTGCGCAATGAGCAGTTCTTC
TRBJ1-6 | TRBV9 | - | TRBD1 | CASSPRDSGSPLHF | TGTGCCAGCAGCCCCCGGGACAGTGGGTCACCCCTCCACTTT
TRBJ1-3 | TRBV14 | - | - | CASRGRVDTIYF | TGTGCCAGCAGGGGCAGGGTAGACACCATATATTTT
TRBJ1-5 | TRBV6-1 | - | - | CASSEVWGQPQHF | TGTGCCAGCAGTGAAGTCTGGGGCCAGCCCCAGCATTTT
TRBJ2-7 | TRBV19 | - | TRBD1 | CASSIGTGPPYEQYF | TGTGCCAGTAGTATTGGGACAGGGCCCCCCTACGAGCAGTACTTC
TRBJ2-7 | TRBV28 | - | - | CASSTRNRASYEQYF | TGTGCCAGCAGTACCCGAAACAGGGCCTCCTACGAGCAGTACTTC
TRBJ2-3 | TRBV24-1 | - | TRBD2 | CATSDPGPTSGRRGTDTQYF | TGTGCCACCAGTGACCCGGGGCCGACTAGCGGGAGACGAGGCACAGATACGCAGTATTTT
TRBJ1-3 | TRBV6-6 | few | TRBD1 | CASSRGTGNTIYF | TGTGCCAGCAGTCGGGGGACAGGCAACACCATATATTTT
TRBJ1-5 | TRBV28 | - | - | CASSLGPAGLNQPQHF | TGTGCCAGCAGTTTAGGGCCCGCAGGCCTCAATCAGCCCCAGCATTTT
TRBJ1-4 | TRBV9 | - | TRBD1 | CASSAETGYEKLFF | TGTGCCAGCAGCGCCGAGACAGGGTACGAAAAACTGTTTTTT
TRBJ2-5 | TRBV20-1 | - | - | CSASFGQETQYF | TGCAGTGCTAGTTTCGGTCAAGAGACCCAGTACTTC
TRBJ1-2 | TRBV28 | - | - | CASHVPGTQRGYTF | TGTGCCAGCCATGTCCCGGGGACACAGAGGGGCTACACCTTC
TRBJ2-3 | TRBV6-5 | - | - | CASSYYRGTDTQYF | TGTGCCAGCAGTTACTACAGGGGCACAGATACGCAGTATTTT
TRBJ2-5 | TRBV20-1 | once | TRBD2 | CSASSGRVQETQYF | TGCAGTGCTAGTAGCGGGAGGGTCCAAGAGACCCAGTACTTC
TRBJ2-2 | TRBV9 | - | - | CASSLNGELFF | TGTGCCAGCAGCCTTAACGGGGAGCTGTTTTTT
TRBJ1-1 | TRBV18 | - | TRBD1 | CASSPRTGSMNTEAFF | TGTGCCAGCTCGCCTAGGACAGGGAGCATGAACACTGAAGCTTTCTTT
TRBJ2-1 | TRBV11-2 | - | - | CASSHTNEQFF | TGTGCCAGCAGCCACACCAATGAGCAGTTCTTC
TRBJ1-1 | TRBV6-5 | - | - | CASTPLTGTEAFF | TGTGCCAGCACTCCACTGACTGGCACTGAAGCTTTCTTT
TRBJ2-5 | TRBV28 | - | - | CASSPTGTEVETQYF | TGTGCCAGCAGCCCTACCGGGACTGAGGTCGAGACCCAGTACTTC
TRBJ2-7 | TRBV9 | - | - | CASSVGQYPDEQYF | TGTGCCAGCAGCGTAGGGCAGTACCCTGACGAGCAGTACTTC
TRBJ1-5 | TRBV7-8 | once | TRBD1 | CASSHGQGGQPQHF | TGTGCCAGCAGCCATGGACAGGGGGGTCAGCCCCAGCATTTT
TRBJ2-5 | TRBV11-3 | - | - | CASSRGDLSQETQYF | TGTGCCAGCAGCCGTGGAGACCTGTCCCAAGAGACCCAGTACTTC
TRBJ2-1 | TRBV7-8 | - | TRBD2 | CASSLARLAGADEQFF | TGTGCCAGCAGCTTGGCCCGACTAGCGGGAGCGGATGAGCAGTTCTTC
TRBJ2-6 | TRBV28 | - | - | CASNDYRANVLTF | TGTGCCAGCAATGACTACAGGGCCAACGTCCTGACTTTC
TRBJ1-4 | TRBV24-1 | once | - | CATSDSRRGGKLFF | TGTGCCACCAGTGATTCTAGACGCGGCGGAAAACTGTTTTTT
TRBJ2-3 | TRBV6-5 | - | TRBD1 | CASSYAGTGGDTQYF | TGTGCCAGCAGTTACGCCGGGACAGGGGGAGATACGCAGTATTTT
TRBJ2-1 | TRBV9 | once | TRBD1 | CASSISGTGVNEQFF | TGTGCCAGCAGCATCTCCGGGACAGGGGTCAATGAGCAGTTCTTC
TRBJ2-7 | TRBV6-5 | once | TRBD2 | CASSYKLAGGSEQYF | TGTGCCAGCAGTTACAAACTAGCGGGAGGTTCCGAGCAGTACTTC